This TCR beta chain was retrieved from a study of T-cell memory formation after mild COVID-19. Whole-study findings and limits: Clones which contracted sat mainly in CM and EM if CD4+, and in EMRA if CD8+. Clones contracting over day 15 to 85 were CD4/CD8 balanced, with later expanders leaning CD4+.

Amplification by 5'RACE using constant-segment primers produced TCR alpha and TCR beta cDNA libraries that carried sample barcodes and UMIs. TCRdb processed the 5' RACE reads anew with MiXCR; each CDR3 protein has one entry. The data show hundreds of thousands of distinct CDR3 sequences, approximately 20% seen once. This clonotype was counted a few times. Antigen: not known. Germline V lookup: CDR1 SQVTM, CDR2 ANQGSEA. The CDR3 extends over 12 amino acids. V lost 7 bases and J 6 bases, leaving 16 bases between the germline ends. The receptor's source is an adult woman who had mild COVID-19 (a few samples of this study predate the infection). Cell type and time point are not known. Sequenced material: PBMCs or a T cell subset sorted from them (not recorded which). The V and J genes are TRBV29-1 and TRBJ2-7; D is perhaps TRBD2 (6 bases). CDR3 bases: TGCAGCGGTGGGCGGGGTCGCGCCGAGCAGTACTTC. Protein product: CSGGRGRAEQYF.